This entry lists 32 T cell receptor beta chains sequenced from one sample in a study of T cell repertoires in cytomegalovirus infection. For these receptors, no antigen is known. TCRdb reprocessed the reads with MiXCR, giving one entry per CDR3 protein. The sample has 100,000 or so distinct CDR3 sequences; less than 55% are singletons. The material sequenced was CD8+ T cells from cultured PBMCs, taken from culture after CMV antigen stimulation. Source of these receptors: a human donor in good health (CMV status not recorded). Some clones in this sample may be carry-over from other donors' samples.

The genes are TRBV20-1 and TRBJ2-3; the match to TRBD2 covers 9 bases. In germline, CDR1 is DFQATT, CDR2 SNEGSKA (reference sequence). The CDR3 is 15 residues long. With V trimmed by 0 bases and J by 5 bases, 6 bases remained unmatched. The CDR3 bases are TGCAGTGCTAGAGATTTGGGTAGCGGGGGAGATACGCAGTATTTT. This encodes CSARDLGSGGDTQYF.

The chain links TRBV7-6 to TRBJ2-5, with 10 bases matching TRBD2. Germline CDR1 is SGHVS and CDR2 is FNYEAQ. J was trimmed by 5 bases and V by 8 bases; bases with no gene match: 14. This CDR3 spans 16 amino acids. CDR3 coding DNA: TGTGCCAGCGCCCCATTTCTAGCGGGGGATCGTGAGACCCAGTACTTC. Translating gives CASAPFLAGDRETQYF.

This clonotype was observed a few times. V usage is TRBV4-1 and J usage is TRBJ2-1; 12 nucleotides align to TRBD2. With V trimmed by 2 bases and J by 4 bases, 3 bases remained unmatched. Germline CDR1 reads MGHRA; CDR2 reads YSYEKL. The CDR3 totals 16 residues. CDR3 residues: CASSQPGLAGYNEQFF. The CDR3, as DNA: TGCGCCAGCAGCCAACCGGGACTAGCGGGTTACAATGAGCAGTTCTTC.

This clonotype appeared a few times. The rearrangement uses TRBV2 and TRBJ2-7; the D is unclear. Germline V gene sequence: CDR1 SNHLY, CDR2 FYNNEI. The CDR3 extends over 14 amino acids. V was cut by 2 bases and J by 6 bases, with 14 bases left in between. The CDR3: CASSESAGYLEQYF. The CDR3 DNA reads as TGTGCCAGCAGTGAATCGGCAGGTTACCTCGAGCAGTACTTC.

A single count supports this clonotype. A much larger clonotype is one base distant, so this may be a read error. The chain joins TRBV5-1 to TRBJ2-1; 11 positions agree with TRBD2. The junction had 5 bases not matched to a gene; V was cut back by 6 bases and J by 0 bases. This CDR3 is 16 amino acids long. CDR1 is SGHRS and CDR2 is YFSETQ in the germline V gene. The CDR3 loop is CASIYSGGASYNEQFF. The DNA of the CDR3 is TGCGCCAGCATCTATAGCGGGGGGGCCTCCTACAATGAGCAGTTCTTC.

The rearrangement joins TRBV4-1 to TRBJ1-2; TRBD1 is a possible D gene (6 bases). This CDR3 spans 15 amino acids. V lost 0 bases, J lost 4 bases, and 12 bases lay in between. Germline CDR1 MGHRA, CDR2 YSYEKL. The CDR3 DNA sequence: TGCGCCAGCAGCCAAGAGGAGGACAGCCTCTATGGCTACACCTTC. This encodes CASSQEEDSLYGYTF.

Turning to this clonotype: Possible read error: a much larger clone is one base away. The chain recombines TRBV7-2 with TRBJ1-1; D gene uncertain. CDR3 length equals 13 residues. V lost 4 bases and J lost 4, with 10 bases in between. The germline V gene encodes CDR1 SGHTA and CDR2 FQGNSA. CDR3 DNA: TGTACCAGCAGCTGGGGTTACGGCACTGAAGCTTTCTTT. Protein product: CTSSWGYGTEAFF.

This clonotype was detected a few times. The rearrangement links TRBV23-1 to TRBJ1-1, with D unclear. TRBV23-1 qualifies as an ORF whose function is uncertain. With 0 bases removed from V and 3 bases from J, the gap between germline ends came to 11 bases. The CDR3 is 15 amino acids. CDR3 region: CASSQSKESDTEAFF. In DNA form, the CDR3 reads TGCGCCAGCAGTCAATCCAAAGAGAGCGACACTGAAGCTTTCTTT.

A few counts support this clonotype. The rearrangement joins TRBV7-2 to TRBJ2-3; 10 bases are a match to TRBD2. Trimming removed 6 bases from V and 2 bases from J; junction bases left unmatched: 5. This CDR3 contains 15 residues. Per the germline V gene, CDR1 is SGHTA and CDR2 is FQGNSA. The CDR3 DNA sequence: TGTGCCAGCAGGCTACTAGCGGGGCCCACAGATACGCAGTATTTT. Its protein is CASRLLAGPTDTQYF.

In DNA, the CDR3 is TGTGCCAGCTCTATAGGGACGGCCTATGGCTACACCTTC. Translation: CASSIGTAYGYTF. This chain joins TRBV6-6 and TRBJ1-2, with TRBD1 as a possible D gene (5 bases). Looked up from germline, CDR1 is MNHNY and CDR2 is SVGAGI (reference sequence). V was cut by 8 bases and J by 4 bases, with 14 bases left in between. This CDR3 spans 13 amino acids.

The chain carries TRBV7-2 and TRBJ2-1; D is undetermined. In germline, CDR1 is SGHTA, CDR2 FQGNSA. V was clipped by 2 bases and J by 5 bases, with 7 bases between them. This CDR3 comprises 13 residues. The CDR3 DNA follows: TGTGCCAGCAGCTTAATGGCCAACAATGAGCAGTTCTTC. Translation: CASSLMANNEQFF.

V gene TRBV12-3 or TRBV12-4 combines with J gene TRBJ1-2, with TRBD1 identical over 10 bases. The V segment lost 4 bases and the J segment 5 bases; nucleotides outside the gene matches: 4. This CDR3 region has 14 residues. The CDR3 DNA follows: TGTGCCAGCAGTTCTCAGGACAGGGGGTATGGCTACACCTTC. Protein sequence: CASSSQDRGYGYTF.

The sample holds a few counts of this clonotype. The chain carries TRBV20-1 and TRBJ2-7; a possible D gene is TRBD2 (5 bases). Trimming stripped 3 bases from V and 1 base from J, with 10 bases between. The germline CDR1 and CDR2 sequences are DFQATT and SNEGSKA (reference sequence). There are 13 residues in the CDR3. CDR3 amino acids: CSARERRSYEQYF. The CDR3, as DNA: TGCAGTGCTAGGGAGAGGAGGTCCTACGAGCAGTACTTC.

This clonotype was picked up many times. The V and J genes are TRBV20-1 and TRBJ2-7; D may be TRBD2 (7 bases). Germline V gene data show CDR1 as DFQATT and CDR2 as SNEGSKA (reference sequence). V lost 0 bases and J 0 bases, leaving 15 bases between the germline ends. This CDR3 is built from 16 residues. The CDR3 bases are TGCAGTGCTAGAGATGGGGGGGCCCCCCGCTCCTACGAGCAGTACTTC. Translated: CSARDGGAPRSYEQYF.

The rearrangement joins TRBV18 to TRBJ2-1; D is perhaps TRBD2 (7 bases). The ends were cut back, 2 bases at V and 3 bases at J, with 17 bases in the middle. Germline V lookup: CDR1 KGHSH, CDR2 LQKENI. This CDR3 has 17 residues. CDR3: CASSPSSGGARYNEQFF. DNA for the CDR3: TGTGCCAGCTCACCATCAAGTGGGGGGGCTCGCTACAATGAGCAGTTCTTC.

DNA for the CDR3: TGTGCCAGCAGATTGACAGGGTTTAAGGCTACGCAGTATTTT. Amino acid sequence: CASRLTGFKATQYF. The chain joins TRBV3-1 to TRBJ2-3, with 7 bases identical to TRBD1. The CDR3 totals 14 residues. V was clipped by 6 bases and J by 8 bases; unmatched bases: 11. Germline loops: CDR1 LGHDT, CDR2 YNNKEL (reference sequence).

The chain employs TRBV7-6 and TRBJ1-4; D remains ambiguous. The germline gives CDR1 SGHVS, CDR2 FNYEAQ. Trimming left V 2 bases short and J 4 bases short, with 11 bases between. The CDR3 consists of 15 residues. Here the CDR3 reads CASSLKAGLNEKLFF. In DNA form, the CDR3 reads TGTGCCAGCAGCTTAAAGGCAGGTCTTAATGAAAAACTGTTTTTT.

This clonotype has at least ten counts. The V gene is TRBV7-8, the J gene TRBJ2-2; D ambiguous. Trimming stripped 4 bases from V and 4 bases from J, with 7 bases between. The CDR3 spans 13 residues. Germline V gene lookup returns CDR1 SGHVS and CDR2 FQNEAQ. In DNA form, the CDR3 reads TGTGCCAGCAGCTCCCGTGGCACCGGGGAGCTGTTTTTT. This gives the protein CASSSRGTGELFF. The variable domain in full, with the rest retrieved from reference TRBV7-8 and TRBJ2-2, is GAGVSQSPRYKVAKRGQDVALRCDPISGHVSLFWYQQALGQGPEFLTYFQNEAQLDKSGLPSDRFFAERPEGSVSTLKIQRTQQEDSAVYLCASSSRGTGELFFGEGSRLTVL.

The chain links TRBV24-1 to TRBJ2-1, with 7 bases aligning to TRBD2. This CDR3 contains 18 residues. The trim removed 1 base at V and 0 bases at J, leaving 8 bases unmatched. The germline CDR1 and CDR2 sequences are KGHDR and SFDVKD. CDR3 sequence (DNA): TGTGCCACCAGTGATTTTTCCCCTTTAGCGGGCTCCTACAATGAGCAGTTCTTC. Amino acid sequence: CATSDFSPLAGSYNEQFF.

The V call is TRBV7-9, the J call TRBJ2-3, with 8 positions matching TRBD2. CDR3 length: 14 residues. Germline V gene data show CDR1 as SEHNR and CDR2 as FQNEAQ (reference sequence). V lost 7 bases to trimming and J lost 6 bases; unmatched junction nucleotides: 9. The CDR3 DNA is TGTGCCAGCACCCGGGGGGGGGCCCGGGATACGCAGTATTTT. Its protein is CASTRGGARDTQYF.

V usage is TRBV28 and J usage is TRBJ2-2, with TRBD2 as a possible D gene (6 bases). V gave up 4 bases and J gave up 6 bases, with 27 bases separating them. This CDR3 has 19 amino acids. Germline V gene sequence: CDR1 MDHEN, CDR2 SYDVKM. The CDR3 nucleotides are TGTGCCAGCAGTTCCCCCGATATGGGACTCCACTGGGTGCCCGGGGAGCTGTTTTTT. This sequence encodes CASSSPDMGLHWVPGELFF.

The chain couples TRBV19 to TRBJ1-6; D unresolved. Trimming removed 6 bases from V and 0 bases from J, with 12 bases in between. The CDR3 has 16 residues. In germline, CDR1 is LNHDA, CDR2 SQIVND (reference sequence). The CDR3 DNA reads TGTGCCAGTAGGACGTTGGGGAGCTCCTATAATTCACCCCTCCACTTT. This sequence encodes CASRTLGSSYNSPLHF.

This clonotype was picked up a small number of times. V is TRBV14 and J is TRBJ2-5; D gene uncertain. The V gene's germline CDR1 is SGHDN and CDR2 FVKESK. Trimming took 6 bases from V and 1 from J, leaving 12 bases between them. The CDR3 runs to 14 residues. CDR3 sequence reads: CASSLYSLQETQYF. The CDR3 DNA follows: TGTGCCAGCAGTCTTTACAGTCTCCAAGAGACCCAGTACTTC.

The J gene is TRBJ2-1, the V gene TRBV7-6, with D possibly being TRBD2 (6 bases). The V gene lost 4 bases and the J gene lost 9 bases, with 10 bases spanning the gap. This CDR3 comprises 12 residues. The V gene's germline CDR1 is SGHVS and CDR2 FNYEAQ. CDR3 sequence reads: CASSSGSTEQFF. The DNA of the CDR3 is TGTGCCAGCAGCTCCGGGAGTACTGAGCAGTTCTTC.

The chain links TRBV7-6 to TRBJ2-5; D assignment may be TRBD1 or TRBD2 (6 bases each). The CDR3 is 15 residues long. The V gene lost 11 bases and the J gene lost 4 bases, with 23 bases spanning the gap. The germline gives CDR1 SGHVS, CDR2 FNYEAQ. The CDR3 loop reads CAHSGAGSSRETQYF. The CDR3 DNA is TGTGCCCACTCGGGGGCAGGGAGTTCTCGAGAGACCCAGTACTTC.

V is TRBV6-2 or TRBV6-3 and J is TRBJ2-5, with D possibly being TRBD1 (5 bases). The CDR3 is 14 amino acids. Germline CDR1 reads MNHEY; CDR2 reads SVGEGT. V lost 3 bases to trimming and J lost 4 bases, with 12 bases between them. CDR3 protein: CASSYEWGGETQYF. The CDR3 nucleotides are TGTGCCAGCAGTTATGAGTGGGGCGGAGAGACCCAGTACTTC.

This clonotype was counted between two and nine times. The chain uses TRBV7-8 and TRBJ1-2, with D possibly matching TRBD1 (5 bases). V was shortened by 5 bases and J by 4 bases, with 14 bases between the two germline ends. Germline lookup yields CDR1 SGHVS and CDR2 FQNEAQ. The CDR3 runs to 14 residues. For the CDR3, the DNA is TGTGCCAGCAGCCCTGGGACCGATACCTATGGCTACACCTTC. Residues: CASSPGTDTYGYTF.

V gene TRBV20-1 combines with J gene TRBJ2-1, with D tentatively TRBD2 (7 bases). Germline CDR1 DFQATT, CDR2 SNEGSKA (reference sequence). This CDR3 has 16 residues. Trimming shortened V by 4 bases and J by 5 bases, and 21 bases separated the two germline ends. The CDR3 sequence: CSAKTLGGALDNEQFF. In DNA form, the CDR3 reads TGCAGTGCTAAGACCCTAGGGGGGGCTTTAGACAATGAGCAGTTCTTC.

This clonotype has a single count. The chain has TRBV6-6 and TRBJ2-7, with D uncertain. The length of the CDR3 is 13 residues. Trimming left V 5 bases short and J 2 bases short, with 10 bases between. Germline V gives CDR1 MNHNY, CDR2 SVGAGI (reference sequence). In DNA form, the CDR3 reads TGTGCCAGCAGTGTTCTACAGACCTACGAGCAGTACTTC. Translated: CASSVLQTYEQYF.

This clonotype was observed many times. J is TRBJ2-7 and V is TRBV18, with a tentative D call TRBD2 (6 bases). The CDR3 contains 15 residues. Trimming left V 0 bases short and J 1 base short, with 10 bases between. CDR1 and CDR2 (germline): KGHSH, LQKENI. The CDR3 sequence is CASSPPGGASYEQYF. The CDR3 nucleotides are TGTGCCAGCTCACCACCGGGCGGGGCTTCCTACGAGCAGTACTTC.

DNA for the CDR3: TGTGCCAGCAGCTCGGAAAACAGGGCTGGCTACACCTTC. This encodes CASSSENRAGYTF. The J gene is TRBJ1-2, the V gene TRBV7-2; a weak D match, TRBD1 (6 bases). V lost 4 bases, J lost 7 bases, and 13 bases lay in between. The CDR3 has 13 residues. Germline CDR1 and CDR2: SGHTA and FQGNSA.

The chain employs TRBV20-1 and TRBJ1-1, with TRBD1 as a possible D gene (6 bases). The CDR3 runs to 14 residues. The germline gives CDR1 DFQATT, CDR2 SNEGSKA (reference sequence). V gave up 7 bases and J gave up 0 bases, with 15 bases separating them. CDR3 sequence (DNA): TGCAGTGTTGAGAAAGGGGGATTGAACACTGAAGCTTTCTTT. The encoded protein is CSVEKGGLNTEAFF.